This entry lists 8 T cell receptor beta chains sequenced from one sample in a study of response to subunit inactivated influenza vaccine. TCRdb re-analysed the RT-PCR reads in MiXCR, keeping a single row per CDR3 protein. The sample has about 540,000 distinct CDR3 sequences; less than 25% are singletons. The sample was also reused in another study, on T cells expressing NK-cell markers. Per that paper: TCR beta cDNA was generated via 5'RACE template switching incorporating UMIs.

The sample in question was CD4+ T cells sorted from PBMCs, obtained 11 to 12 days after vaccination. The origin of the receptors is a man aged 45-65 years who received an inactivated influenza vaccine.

Here the CDR3 DNA reads TGTGCCAGCAGGGTGGGCAATCAGCCCCAGCATTTT. The encoded protein is CASRVGNQPQHF. The rearrangement uses TRBV28 and TRBJ1-5; no clear D. Germline V CDR1 and CDR2: MDHEN, SYDVKM. V lost 6 bases, J lost 2 bases, and 5 bases lay in between. This CDR3 has 12 amino acids.

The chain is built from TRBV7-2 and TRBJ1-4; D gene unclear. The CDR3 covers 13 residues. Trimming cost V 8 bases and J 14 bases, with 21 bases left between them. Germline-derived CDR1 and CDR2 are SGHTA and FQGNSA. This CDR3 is CASGESAVSRLFF. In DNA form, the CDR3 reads TGTGCCAGCGGGGAATCGGCGGTCTCGAGGCTGTTTTTT.

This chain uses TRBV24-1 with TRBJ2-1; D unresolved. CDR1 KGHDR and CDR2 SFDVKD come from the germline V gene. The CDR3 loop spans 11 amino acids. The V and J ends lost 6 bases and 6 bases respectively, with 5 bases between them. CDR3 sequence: CATSMRNEQFF. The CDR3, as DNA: TGTGCCACCAGTATGCGCAATGAGCAGTTCTTC.

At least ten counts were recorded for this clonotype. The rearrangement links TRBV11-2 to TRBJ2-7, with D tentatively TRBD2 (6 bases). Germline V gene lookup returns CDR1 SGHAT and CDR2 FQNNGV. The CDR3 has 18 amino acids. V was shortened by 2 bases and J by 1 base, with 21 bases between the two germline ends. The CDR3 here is CASSLSSSRRVPSYEQYF. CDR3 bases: TGTGCCAGCAGCTTATCAAGCAGTCGGAGGGTCCCTTCCTACGAGCAGTACTTC.

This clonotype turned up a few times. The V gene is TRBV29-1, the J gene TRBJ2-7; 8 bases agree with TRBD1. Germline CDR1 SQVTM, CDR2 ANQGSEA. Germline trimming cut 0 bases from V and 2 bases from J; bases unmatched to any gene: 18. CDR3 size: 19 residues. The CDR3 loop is CSVEDARKAIRQGTYEQYF. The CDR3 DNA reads TGCAGCGTTGAAGATGCTAGAAAGGCTATTCGACAGGGGACCTACGAGCAGTACTTC.

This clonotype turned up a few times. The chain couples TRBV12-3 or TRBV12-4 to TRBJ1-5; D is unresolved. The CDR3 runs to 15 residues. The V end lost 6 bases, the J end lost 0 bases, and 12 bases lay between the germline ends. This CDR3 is CASSSSAGSNQPQHF. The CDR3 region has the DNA TGTGCCAGCAGCAGCTCTGCAGGTAGCAATCAGCCCCAGCATTTT.

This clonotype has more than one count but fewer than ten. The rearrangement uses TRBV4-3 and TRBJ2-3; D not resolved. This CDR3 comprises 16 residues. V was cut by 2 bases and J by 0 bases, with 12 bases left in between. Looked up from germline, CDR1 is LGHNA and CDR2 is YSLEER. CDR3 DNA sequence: TGCGCCAGCAGCCAATTTTATGACCTTAGCACAGATACGCAGTATTTT. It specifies CASSQFYDLSTDTQYF.

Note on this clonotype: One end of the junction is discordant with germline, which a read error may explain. CDR3 protein: CASSPAGLQETQNF. In DNA, the CDR3 is TGTGCCAGCAGCCCTGCCGGGCTCCAAGAGACCCAGAACTTC. J is TRBJ2-5 and V is TRBV11-2; the D is unclear. This CDR3 is built from 14 residues. Germline V gene lookup returns CDR1 SGHAT and CDR2 FQNNGV.